This T cell receptor (beta chain) is from a study of response to subunit inactivated influenza vaccine. This clonotype was recorded a few times. A single record per CDR3 protein comes from TCRdb applying MiXCR to the RT-PCR reads. The profile shows 560,000 or so distinct CDR3 sequences, 7.5% to 8.5% of them singletons. The CDR3 is 15 amino acids. Looked up from germline, CDR1 is SNHLY and CDR2 is FYNNEI. With 6 bases clipped from V and 7 bases from J, the junction kept 14 bases outside the gene matches. The genes are TRBV2 and TRBJ1-2, with 7 bases identical to TRBD1. Sequencing was performed on PBMCs from blood, taken less than 25 months after vaccination. The receptor's source is a man aged 50 to 69 who received an inactivated influenza vaccine. CDR3 protein: CASSPPGQGGGGYTF. The DNA for the CDR3 is TGTGCCAGCAGCCCCCCGGGGCAGGGGGGAGGTGGCTACACCTTC.